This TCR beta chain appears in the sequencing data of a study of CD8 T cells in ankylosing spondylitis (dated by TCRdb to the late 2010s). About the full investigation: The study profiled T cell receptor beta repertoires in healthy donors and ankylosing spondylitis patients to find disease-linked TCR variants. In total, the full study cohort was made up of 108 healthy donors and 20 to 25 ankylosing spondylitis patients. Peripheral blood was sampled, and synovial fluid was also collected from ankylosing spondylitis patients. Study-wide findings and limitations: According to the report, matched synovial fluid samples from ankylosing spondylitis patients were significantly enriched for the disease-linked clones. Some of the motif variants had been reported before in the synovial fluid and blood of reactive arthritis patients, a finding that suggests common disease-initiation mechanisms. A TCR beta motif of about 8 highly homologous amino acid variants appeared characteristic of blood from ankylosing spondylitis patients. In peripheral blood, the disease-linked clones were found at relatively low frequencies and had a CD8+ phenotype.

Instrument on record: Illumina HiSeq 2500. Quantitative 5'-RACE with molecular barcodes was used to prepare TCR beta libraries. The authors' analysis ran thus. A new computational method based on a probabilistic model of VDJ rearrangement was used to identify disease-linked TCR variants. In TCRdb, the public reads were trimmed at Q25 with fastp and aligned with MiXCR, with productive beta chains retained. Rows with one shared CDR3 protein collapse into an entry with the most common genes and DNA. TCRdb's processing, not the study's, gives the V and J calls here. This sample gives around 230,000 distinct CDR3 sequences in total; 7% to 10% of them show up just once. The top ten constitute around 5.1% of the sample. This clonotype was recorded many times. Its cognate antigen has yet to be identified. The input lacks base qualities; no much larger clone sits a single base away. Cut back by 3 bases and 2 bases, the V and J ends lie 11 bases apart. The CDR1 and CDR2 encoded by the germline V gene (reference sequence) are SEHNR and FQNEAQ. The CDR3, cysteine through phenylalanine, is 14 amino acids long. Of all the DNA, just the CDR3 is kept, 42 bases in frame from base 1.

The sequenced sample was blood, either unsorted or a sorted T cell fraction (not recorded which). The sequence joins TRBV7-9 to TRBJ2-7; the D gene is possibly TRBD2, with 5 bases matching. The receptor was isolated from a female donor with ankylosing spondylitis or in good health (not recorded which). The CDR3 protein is CASSLSGLAYEQYF. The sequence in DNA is TGTGCCAGCAGCTTGAGCGGCCTTGCCTACGAGCAGTACTTC.